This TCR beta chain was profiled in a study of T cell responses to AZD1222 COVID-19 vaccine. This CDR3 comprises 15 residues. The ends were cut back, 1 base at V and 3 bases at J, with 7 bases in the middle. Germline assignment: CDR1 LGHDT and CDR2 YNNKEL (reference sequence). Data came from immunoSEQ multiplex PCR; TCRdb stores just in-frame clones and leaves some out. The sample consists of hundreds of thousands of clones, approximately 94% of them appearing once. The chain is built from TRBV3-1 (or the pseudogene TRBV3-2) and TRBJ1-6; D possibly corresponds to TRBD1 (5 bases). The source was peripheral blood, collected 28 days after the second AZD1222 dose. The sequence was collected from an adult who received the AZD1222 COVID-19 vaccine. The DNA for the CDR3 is TGTGCCAGCAGCCAAGGCGGGGGCTATAATTCACCCCTCCACTTT. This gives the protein CASSQGGGYNSPLHF.